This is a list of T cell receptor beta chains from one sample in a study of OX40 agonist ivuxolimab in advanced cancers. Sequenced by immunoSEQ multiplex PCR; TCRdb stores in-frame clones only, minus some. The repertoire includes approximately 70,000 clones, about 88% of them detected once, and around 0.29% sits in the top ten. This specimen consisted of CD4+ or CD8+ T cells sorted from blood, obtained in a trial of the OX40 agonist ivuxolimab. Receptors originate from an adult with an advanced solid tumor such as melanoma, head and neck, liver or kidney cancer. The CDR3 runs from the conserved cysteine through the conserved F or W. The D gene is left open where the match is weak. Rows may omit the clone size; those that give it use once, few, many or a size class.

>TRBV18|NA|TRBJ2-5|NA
TGTGCCAGCTCATCAATCCAAGAGACCCAGTACTTC
CASSSIQETQYF
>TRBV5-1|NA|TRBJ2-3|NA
TGCGCCAGCAGCTCCGGGTCAGCCACAGATACGCAGTATTTT
CASSSGSATDTQYF
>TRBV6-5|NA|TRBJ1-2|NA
TGTGCCAGCAGGGAAGAGGAGAGCTATGGCTACACCTTC
CASREEESYGYTF
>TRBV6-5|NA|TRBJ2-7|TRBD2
TGTGCCAGCAGTTATGGACTAGAACTGTCCTACGAGCAGTACTTC
CASSYGLELSYEQYF
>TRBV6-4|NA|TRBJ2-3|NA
TGTGCCAGCAGTGACTCCGAATTAGATACGCAGTATTTT
CASSDSELDTQYF
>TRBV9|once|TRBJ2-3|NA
TGTGCCAGCAGCGTAGTAGACCCCCGGGATACGCAGTATTTT
CASSVVDPRDTQYF
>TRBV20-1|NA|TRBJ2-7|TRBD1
TGCAGTTGGGACAGGGGCTACGAGCAGTACTTC
CSWDRGYEQYF
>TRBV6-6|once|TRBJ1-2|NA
TGTGCCAGCGTTTCCCCTAACTATGGCTACACCTTC
CASVSPNYGYTF
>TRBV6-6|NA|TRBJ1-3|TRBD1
TGTGCCAGCAGCCCCGGGACAGGGTCCTCTGGAAACACCATATATTTT
CASSPGTGSSGNTIYF
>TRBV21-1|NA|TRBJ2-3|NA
TGTGCCAGCAGCAGCCCCGGGACAGGGACAGATACGCAGTATTTT
CASSSPGTGTDTQYF
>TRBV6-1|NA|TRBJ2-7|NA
TGTGCCAGCAGAGAAAGGGACGCCCTCGAGCAGTACTTC
CASRERDALEQYF
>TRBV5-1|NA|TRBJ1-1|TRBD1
TGCGCCAGCAGCCCGCCGGGACAGGGGGTGAGCACTGAAGCTTTCTTT
CASSPPGQGVSTEAFF
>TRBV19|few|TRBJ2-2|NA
TGTGCCAGTAGAACCACGGGGGGCTCCGGGGAGCTGTTTTTT
CASRTTGGSGELFF
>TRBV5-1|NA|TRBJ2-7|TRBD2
TGCGCCAGCAGCGGGGAGGGACCTCCCTTGTACGAGCAGTACTTC
CASSGEGPPLYEQYF
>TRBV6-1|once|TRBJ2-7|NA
TGTGCCAGCAGGCCGGGGCAGTATGGCTCCTACGAGCAGTACTTC
CASRPGQYGSYEQYF
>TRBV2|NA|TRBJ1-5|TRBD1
TGTGCCAGCAGTGAACAGGGGGGCCATGGTAGTCAGCCCCAGCATTTT
CASSEQGGHGSQPQHF
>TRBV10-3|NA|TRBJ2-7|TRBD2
TGTGCCATCAGTGAGGGACTAGCAGCAATCTACGAGCAGTACTTC
CAISEGLAAIYEQYF
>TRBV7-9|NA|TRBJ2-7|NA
TGTGCCAGCAGCCCAGTTTTTCGAGCGAGCTCCTACGAGCAGTACTTC
CASSPVFRASSYEQYF
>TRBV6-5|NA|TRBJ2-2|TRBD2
TGTGCCAGCGACGCGGGAGGGCCAACCGGGGAGCTGTTTTTT
CASDAGGPTGELFF
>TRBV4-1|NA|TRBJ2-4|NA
TGCGCCAGCAGCCAAGCCCCCCTGATAATTACAGCCAAAAACATTCAGTACTTC
CASSQAPLIITAKNIQYF
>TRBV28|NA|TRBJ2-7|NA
TGTGCCAGCGCCTACGGGGGTTACGAGCAGTACTTC
CASAYGGYEQYF
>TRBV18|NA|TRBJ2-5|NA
TGTGCCAGCTCACCGCGGGAGACCCAGTACTTC
CASSPRETQYF